The source of this T cell receptor (beta chain) is a study of cytomegalovirus exposure and HLA in healthy donors (TCRdb year 2017). About the full investigation: In an earlier analysis of under 600 of the donors, 250 to 350 Gb of sequence data and 90 million to 130 million unique TCR beta sequences from 180 million or so T cells were reported. An early release covering some 640 HLA-typed donors comprised approximately 300 gigabases of sequencing data and roughly 85 million unique TCR sequences. Of the roughly 400 genotyped donors, about 80% fell in the genetic ancestry cluster associated with self-reported Caucasian donors. The study aimed to test whether signatures of past pathogen exposure could be identified by cataloging public T cell receptors. The study used immunosequencing to profile the T cell repertoires of approximately 630 subjects and linked those repertoires to cytomegalovirus serostatus. Along with the roughly 700-subject first cohort, a separate validation cohort of over a hundred different subjects was used. To predict cytomegalovirus infection status, the study combined high-throughput TCR immunosequencing, statistical association of individual TCRs with disease status, and machine learning. A later analysis re-analyzed previously published TCR beta repertoires from 500 to 700 donors and added high-resolution HLA genotyping to study TCR occurrence patterns. Rather than using new phenotypic data, the later analysis identified candidate immune exposures from TCR beta sequences and from how often those sequences occurred across donors. An earlier analysis of 587 of the donors used high-throughput TCR beta sequencing to judge whether each TCR beta V gene segment behaved as functional or pseudogenic. Donor age, sex, ethnicity and CMV serostatus were compiled alongside the repertoire data. A later genetic analysis used genome-wide SNP genotypes for about 60% of the roughly 670 donors, treating that subset as a discovery cohort. Every discovery cohort repertoire had been produced on one sequencing platform. HLA typing included class I and class II loci at four-digit resolution. The number of typed donors differed by locus: about 620-640 for A, B, C, DRB1 and DQB1; 522 for DQA1; some 610 for DPA1; and some 450 for DPB1. A handful of DR-DQ haplotypes were handled as single units for association and clustering because linkage in the cohort was strong. Across 398 genotyped donors of the cohort, an average of roughly 230,000 unique TCR beta nucleotide sequences per donor were sequenced, and around 19% of those sequences were non-productive.

This clone was observed once. Its antigen remains undetermined. No base qualities exist here, and no much larger clone lies one base off it. The cohort consisted of hundreds of healthy bone marrow donors. Cohort members were all nominally healthy when sampled, although unrecorded immune exposures were likely present. The donor was CMV seronegative and belonged to the group of roughly 330 seronegative cohort members. Each donor provided a peripheral blood sample, and peripheral blood mononuclear cells were used for TCR beta sequencing. Genomic DNA extraction from the blood cell samples was performed with the Qiagen DNeasy Blood Extraction Kit. Via the germline V gene, CDR1 is SQVTM and CDR2 ANQGSEA. The CDR3 contains 12 residues, cysteine and phenylalanine counted. Just CDR3 DNA is preserved here, 36 bases in frame from base 1. Broad study findings and their caveats: Cytomegalovirus status was reported to be diagnosed by the classifier with high specificity and sensitivity in both the original and validation cohorts. CMV serostatus was the only immune exposure information available for the cohort. A further reported finding was that TCR beta sequences accurately predicted the HLA-A and HLA-B alleles for most subjects in the first cohort. Some IMGT-functional V segments, including TRBV6-2 and TRBV6-3, could not be told apart with the 87-base-pair reads, so those segments were excluded. When HLA alleles, especially DR and DQ, strongly co-occurred, TCR associations were difficult to assign to individual alleles. Correlated functional status among segregating V segments might reflect linkage disequilibrium, but an unknown experimental factor could not be ruled out. Because some donors lacked HLA typing at each locus, the association tests relied only on the typed subset. In a later analysis, HLA-associated TCR beta chains were found to be more clonally expanded and to have lower generation probabilities than equally common non-associated chains. While some public TCRs were present in many individuals, most TCR sequences turned up only very rarely across donors. In this cohort, only TCR beta chains were sequenced, and detectable features were limited by the absence of alpha or paired-chain data. Most CMV-associated TCR beta chains appeared to be HLA-restricted in a later analysis, and the HLA associations seemed to be driven largely by CMV exposure. About 15 rarely observed V segments, including chromosome 9 orphons, were excluded from the earlier analysis of some 590 of the donors because counts were too low. A later analysis reported that several top co-occurrence clusters appeared linked to parvovirus B19, influenza, CMV and Epstein-Barr virus. An earlier analysis of some 560 of the donors showed that most TCR beta V segments appeared in productive rearrangements either about 87% or about 30% of the time, which broadly matched IMGT annotations. An association between a missense DCLRE1C variant and V-gene and J-gene trimming of TCR beta chains was found in a later genetic analysis and replicated in an independent cohort. The authors suggested that the approach could potentially be extended to other disease states and immunological phenotypes. A later analysis associated 16,951 TCR beta sequences with specific HLA alleles at a false discovery rate of 0.05. In vitro tests confirmed that three of the cytomegalovirus-associated TCR beta chains recognize cytomegalovirus antigens. A later genetic analysis reported fewer N-insertions in productive TCRs among donors in an Asian-associated ancestry cluster than the roughly 650-donor mean. In a later analysis, TCR association rates were found to vary across HLA loci, with the most associated TCRs seen for DRB1 alleles and the fewest for HLA-C alleles. Roughly uniform sequencing depth across donors was assumed in presence/absence analyses, although this assumption may not hold. The study gave a list of 150 to 200 TCR beta chains associated with cytomegalovirus. The sequencing pipeline was judged likely to have produced a cluster of highly shared sequence variants as a technical artifact.

Library preparation was by the immunoSEQ multiplex PCR assay. For the multiplex PCR, a mixture combining 60 forward primers for TCR Vbeta segments and 13 reverse primers for TCR Jbeta segments was used. Amplification of the CDR3 region of rearranged TCR beta genes was performed with a multiplex PCR assay on genomic DNA. Amplified TCR beta libraries were sequenced as 87-base-pair reads on the Illumina HiSeq System. The paper's processing steps were these. Across the 640 or so repertoires, a later analysis counted about 81 million unique TCR beta chains, about 10 million of which were shared by at least two donors. To remove PCR and sequencing errors, raw reads were error-corrected and collapsed into unique sequences using a nearest-neighbor algorithm that merged closely related sequences. CDR3 sequences were aligned to IMGT reference sequences to assign V, D and J gene segments. For a sequence to be retained, at least a six-nucleotide match to both a V gene segment and a J gene segment was required. Rearrangements were classified as productive when the CDR3 lacked stop codons and remained in frame with V and J, and all other rearrangements were classified as non-productive. CDR3 was defined according to IMGT convention as the region running from the second conserved V-encoded cysteine to the conserved J-encoded phenylalanine. The earlier analysis of about 610 of the donors excluded sequences that lacked an unambiguous match to a single V gene segment. In an earlier analysis of several hundred of the donors, V segments were called functional above 56.7% productive rearrangements and were called segregating when the between-donor standard deviation exceeded 5%. A statistical classification framework was built to diagnose cytomegalovirus status from the catalog of TCR beta chain sequences. In a later analysis, TCR nucleotide sequences were compared against IMGT/GENE-DB human TR gene sequences so that V and J genes could be assigned. A later analysis assigned CDR3 sequences and most-parsimonious VDJ recombination scenarios with the TCRdist pipeline. A later analysis defined each TCR beta chain by its CDR3 amino acid sequence plus V-gene family, and excluded reads lacking a unique V-gene family. As a way to deal with suspected cross-contamination and a sequencing artifact, a later analysis dropped roughly 620 nucleotide sequences that were highly shared and had low generation probability. In a later analysis, a clonal expansion index was calculated for each public chain from normalized within-repertoire ranks of inferred template counts. In a later analysis, generation probabilities were computed with a VDJ recombination model fitted to out-of-frame rearrangements, and the resulting probabilities were checked against IGoR. In a later analysis, hypergeometric tests were used to score TCR-TCR, TCR-HLA and TCR-CMV co-occurrence, with a repertoire-size bias correction applied to TCR pairs. To estimate false discovery rates, a later analysis permuted the HLA or CMV assignments 20 times. In a later analysis, co-occurring TCRs were grouped with DBSCAN, and TCRdist sequence similarity was added when clustering was performed within HLA-allele-positive subsets. Co-occurrence clustering excluded repertoires with fewer than 30,000 or more than 120,000 public chains, plus five with anomalous nucleotide sharing. The table comes from immuneACCESS by way of TCRdb, which keeps in-frame sequences with V and J called. Part of the clones is missing from these tables; in studies checked, under half for an unresolved V gene and the rest for unknown reasons. Clonal size and the V and J genes are those of that table, whereas D and trimming came from the DNA. The sample data list 95,000 to 150,000 clones, and around 65% of these were observed just once. The ten largest make up more than 1.5% of the sample.

Sequenced: PBMCs. This TCR was recovered from a man aged 18 to 30 in good health and CMV-seronegative. In this chain, TRBV29-1 is recombined with TRBJ2-5; the best D guess is TRBD2, with 5 bases matching. Judging by the DNA end, TRBJ2-7 fits better; the J call may be wrong. The CDR3 protein is CSVEAGSYEQYF. The DNA sequence reads TGCAGCGTTGAAGCGGGATCCTACGAGCAGTACTTC.